This TCR beta chain was captured by sequencing in a study of control samples from healthy donors and cancer patients. This clone showed up many times. The CDR3 is 14 amino acids. CDR1 MNHEY and CDR2 SVGEGT come from the germline V gene. V was cut by 5 bases and J by 1 base, with 12 bases left in between. Profiling relied on immunoSEQ multiplex PCR, and the TCRdb table lists in-frame clones only, not all of them. This sample has 100,000 or so clones; about 80% occur once, and the top ten carry about 13%. The clonotype originates from a woman in her 50s in good health. Sequenced: blood. The chain has TRBV6-2 or TRBV6-3 and TRBJ2-7; D not resolved. The CDR3 region has the DNA TGTGCCAGCAGTCCCACTTCCGCGTCCTACGAGCAGTACTTC. It codes for CASSPTSASYEQYF.